The rows below give T cell receptor beta chains drawn from one sample of a study of shared clonotypes between healthy human individuals. Libraries were prepared by immunoSEQ multiplex PCR; TCRdb keeps only in-frame clonotypes and omits some of them. The data contain about 2.4 million clones, over 85% of them singletons. Specimen: naive CD4+ T cells from PBMCs. The receptors were sampled from a man younger than 35 in good health. Some clones in this sample may be carry-over from other donors' samples. CDR3s include the opening cysteine and the closing phenylalanine or tryptophan. D genes are given only for firm matches. Size is stated for part of the rows, as once, few or many counts, or as a class when the clone is expanded.

d_call: TRBD1
clone_size: -
v_call: TRBV28
j_call: TRBJ2-7
cdr3_nt: TGTGCCAGCAGTACCACAGGGGGCGCAGGTTGGGCGGAGCAGTACTTC
cdr3_aa: CASSTTGGAGWAEQYF

d_call: -
clone_size: -
v_call: TRBV18
j_call: TRBJ1-1
cdr3_nt: TGTGCCAGCTCACCGGACAGTAACACTGAAGCTTTCTTT
cdr3_aa: CASSPDSNTEAFF

d_call: TRBD2
clone_size: -
v_call: TRBV2
j_call: TRBJ2-5
cdr3_nt: TGTGCCAGCAGCGCGGGGGGGGAGACCCAGTACTTC
cdr3_aa: CASSAGGETQYF

d_call: -
clone_size: -
v_call: TRBV29-1
j_call: TRBJ1-1
cdr3_nt: TGCAGCGTTGGAGGTCGGGGGGGTTTGACTGAAGCTTTCTTT
cdr3_aa: CSVGGRGGLTEAFF

d_call: -
clone_size: once
v_call: TRBV10-2
j_call: TRBJ1-2
cdr3_nt: TGCGCCAGCAGTGAGTTTTCCGTGAACTATGGCTACACCTTC
cdr3_aa: CASSEFSVNYGYTF

d_call: -
clone_size: few
v_call: TRBV10-1
j_call: TRBJ1-1
cdr3_nt: TGCGCCAGCAGTGATGGCGGTGCGGCCACTGAAGCTTTCTTT
cdr3_aa: CASSDGGAATEAFF

d_call: TRBD2
clone_size: -
v_call: TRBV9
j_call: TRBJ2-5
cdr3_nt: TGTGCCAGCACCCCGGGAGGGCTAGCGGTAGAGACCCAGTACTTC
cdr3_aa: CASTPGGLAVETQYF

d_call: -
clone_size: once
v_call: TRBV5-4
j_call: TRBJ2-5
cdr3_nt: TGTGCCAGCAGCTTAAAGGAGACCCAGTACTTC
cdr3_aa: CASSLKETQYF

d_call: -
clone_size: -
v_call: TRBV5-1
j_call: TRBJ2-5
cdr3_nt: TGCGCCAGCAGCGGGTCCCTGGGCGTACGGGAGACCCAGTACTTC
cdr3_aa: CASSGSLGVRETQYF

d_call: -
clone_size: -
v_call: TRBV6-5
j_call: TRBJ2-7
cdr3_nt: TGTGCCAGCAGCACGGGGCAGATTTCCTACGAGCAGTACTTC
cdr3_aa: CASSTGQISYEQYF

d_call: -
clone_size: -
v_call: TRBV20-1
j_call: TRBJ2-7
cdr3_nt: TGCGGACATATCTGGGCTAACGAGCAGTACTTC
cdr3_aa: CGHIWANEQYF

d_call: -
clone_size: -
v_call: TRBV27
j_call: TRBJ1-3
cdr3_nt: TGTGCCAGCAGCCGAGGGGGATCGGGAAACACCATATATTTT
cdr3_aa: CASSRGGSGNTIYF

d_call: -
clone_size: -
v_call: TRBV18
j_call: TRBJ2-7
cdr3_nt: TGTGCCAGCTCACCACCGGGACTCCCCTACGAGCAGTACTTC
cdr3_aa: CASSPPGLPYEQYF

d_call: -
clone_size: -
v_call: TRBV4-3
j_call: TRBJ2-7
cdr3_nt: TGCGCCAGCAGCCAAGCATACGCAGGGACCTACGAGCAGTACTTC
cdr3_aa: CASSQAYAGTYEQYF

d_call: TRBD1
clone_size: -
v_call: TRBV11-3
j_call: TRBJ2-5
cdr3_nt: TGTGCCAGCAGCTTGATAGGGGGCGAAGAGACCCAGTACTTC
cdr3_aa: CASSLIGGEETQYF

d_call: TRBD2
clone_size: few
v_call: TRBV19
j_call: TRBJ2-1
cdr3_nt: TGTGCCAGTAGTAACTTGCCTGGGACTAGACCGACCAATGAGCAGTTCTTC
cdr3_aa: CASSNLPGTRPTNEQFF

d_call: TRBD2
clone_size: once
v_call: TRBV5-1
j_call: TRBJ2-1
cdr3_nt: TGCGCCAGCAGCTTCCAAGGCGGGAGCTTGGGCAATGAGCAGTTCTTC
cdr3_aa: CASSFQGGSLGNEQFF

d_call: -
clone_size: once
v_call: TRBV14
j_call: TRBJ1-2
cdr3_nt: TGTGCCAGCAGCCGCTTCGGGACTCTTAATAACTATGGCTACACCTTC
cdr3_aa: CASSRFGTLNNYGYTF

d_call: TRBD1
clone_size: -
v_call: TRBV4-3
j_call: TRBJ1-3
cdr3_nt: TGCGCCAGCAGCCTCGGGACAGGGGTTGGAAACACCATATATTTT
cdr3_aa: CASSLGTGVGNTIYF

d_call: TRBD1
clone_size: -
v_call: TRBV28
j_call: TRBJ1-5
cdr3_nt: TGTGCCAGCACGGTAGACAGGGTGAACCAGCCCCAGCATTTT
cdr3_aa: CASTVDRVNQPQHF

d_call: -
clone_size: -
v_call: TRBV5-1
j_call: TRBJ2-7
cdr3_nt: TGCGCCAGCAGCTTGGGCGGCGACAGCTCCTACGAGCAGTACTTC
cdr3_aa: CASSLGGDSSYEQYF

d_call: -
clone_size: few
v_call: TRBV4-3
j_call: TRBJ1-1
cdr3_nt: TGCGCCAGCAGTCCCCTTGGTTTGAACACTGAAGCTTTCTTT
cdr3_aa: CASSPLGLNTEAFF

d_call: TRBD2
clone_size: -
v_call: TRBV5-6
j_call: TRBJ2-3
cdr3_nt: TGTGCCAGCAGCTTGCGGGTTAGCGGACTAGGCACAGATACGCAGTATTTT
cdr3_aa: CASSLRVSGLGTDTQYF

d_call: -
clone_size: -
v_call: TRBV27
j_call: TRBJ2-7
cdr3_nt: TGTGCCACCGAGACCGAAACAACCTACGAGCAGTACTTC
cdr3_aa: CATETETTYEQYF

d_call: -
clone_size: -
v_call: TRBV5-8
j_call: TRBJ1-1
cdr3_nt: TGTGCCAGCAGCTTGACCCAGAGGGACGGTTATGAAGCTTTCTTT
cdr3_aa: CASSLTQRDGYEAFF

d_call: TRBD2
clone_size: -
v_call: TRBV5-1
j_call: TRBJ2-2
cdr3_nt: TGCGCCAGCAGCACCCCCGGGACTAGCGGGAGAGTCGGTGGCACCGGGGAGCTGTTTTTT
cdr3_aa: CASSTPGTSGRVGGTGELFF

d_call: -
clone_size: -
v_call: TRBV5-1
j_call: TRBJ2-2
cdr3_nt: TGCGCCAGCTACTGGGGACTCGCGAACACCGGGGAGCTGTTTTTT
cdr3_aa: CASYWGLANTGELFF

d_call: -
clone_size: -
v_call: TRBV30
j_call: TRBJ1-5
cdr3_nt: TGTGCCTGGAGTGTAACCCGGGGGAAGCAGCCCCAGCATTTT
cdr3_aa: CAWSVTRGKQPQHF